These 23 T cell receptor beta chains share one sample of origin, sequenced in a study of blood T cell repertoires in COVID-19. The repertoire was sequenced with immunoSEQ multiplex PCR; TCRdb's copy has only in-frame clones and lacks some. Of around 77,000 clones listed, more than 90% are singletons. The sample taken for sequencing was peripheral blood. These receptors all stem from a woman older than 75 with active or convalescent COVID-19.

The chain uses TRBV4-2 and TRBJ2-7; a weak D match, TRBD1 (6 bases). Germline V CDR1 and CDR2: LGHNA, YNFKEQ. The CDR3 has 15 amino acids. The V end was cut by 6 bases, the J end by 3 bases, with 18 bases between. CDR3 bases: TGTGCCAGCAGAAGGGGGTCTGAGGTTGACTACGAGCAGTACTTC. Its translation is CASRRGSEVDYEQYF.

This rearrangement joins TRBV28 to TRBJ2-1; the D is unclear. The CDR3 runs 13 residues. Trimming stripped 6 bases from V and 2 bases from J, with 8 bases between. The germline CDR1 and CDR2 sequences are MDHEN and SYDVKM. CDR3 DNA: TGTGCCAGCAGCGGCGCGGCCTACAATGAGCAGTTCTTC. This translates into CASSGAAYNEQFF.

The gene calls are TRBV6-2 or TRBV6-3 and TRBJ1-5; 10 bases are a match to TRBD1. The CDR3 sequence is 18 residues long. The germline CDR1 and CDR2 sequences are MNHEY and SVGEGT. J was trimmed by 0 bases and V by 4 bases; bases with no gene match: 9. The CDR3 bases are TGTGCCAGCAGTTCCCCGGGACAGGGGATTTATAGCAATCAGCCCCAGCATTTT. Residues: CASSSPGQGIYSNQPQHF.

The J gene is TRBJ2-4, the V gene TRBV6-5; TRBD1 aligns across 10 bases. From germline, CDR1 is MNHEY and CDR2 SVGAGI. CDR3 size: 16 residues. V lost 2 bases and J lost 9; bases outside the gene matches: 10. The CDR3: CASSYGDRGPRGIQYF. As DNA, the CDR3 is TGTGCCAGCAGTTACGGAGACAGGGGGCCACGGGGCATTCAGTACTTC.

The rearrangement joins TRBV7-9 to TRBJ2-7, with D unclear. The CDR3 totals 13 residues. Germline V gives CDR1 SEHNR, CDR2 FQNEAQ (reference sequence). The ends were cut back, 5 bases at V and 0 bases at J, with 8 bases in the middle. Written as DNA, the CDR3 is TGTGCCAGCAGCACTCCTTTCTCCTACGAGCAGTACTTC. Its translation: CASSTPFSYEQYF.

J is TRBJ2-2 and V is TRBV18, with a weak D call TRBD1 (5 bases). Germline CDR1 is KGHSH and CDR2 is LQKENI. The CDR3 has 16 residues. V lost 2 bases and J 0 bases, leaving 10 bases between the germline ends. CDR3 sequence: CASSPAGLANTGELFF. In DNA form, the CDR3 reads TGTGCCAGCTCACCAGCAGGGCTGGCGAACACCGGGGAGCTGTTTTTT. Based on the CDR3 plus reference TRBV18 and TRBJ2-2, the full variable domain is NAGVMQNPRHLVRRRGQEARLRCSPMKGHSHVYWYRQLPEEGLKFMVYLQKENIIDESGMPKERFSAEFPKEGPSILRIQQVVRGDSAAYFCASSPAGLANTGELFFGEGSRLTVL.

In its sample, this clone was seen a few times. The V and J genes are TRBV4-1 and TRBJ1-1; D remains unclear. Trimming removed 4 bases from V and 4 bases from J, with 13 bases in between. The CDR3 runs to 14 residues. The germline V gene encodes CDR1 MGHRA and CDR2 YSYEKL. The CDR3 DNA follows: TGCGCCAGCAGCCCACACCGGGGTGGCACTGAAGCTTTCTTT. Translated, it gives CASSPHRGGTEAFF.

The chain uses TRBV6-5 and TRBJ2-2; 7 bases align to TRBD2. CDR1 is MNHEY and CDR2 is SVGAGI in the germline V gene. The CDR3 has 15 residues. V was pared by 8 bases and J by 4 bases, with 10 bases of the junction left unmatched. The CDR3 here is CASVDLGLTTGELFF. CDR3 DNA sequence: TGTGCCAGCGTGGACCTGGGACTAACCACCGGGGAGCTGTTTTTT.

The chain combines TRBV2 with TRBJ2-3; TRBD2 aligns across 7 bases. Trimming at V came to 1 base and at J to 8 bases, leaving 9 bases not matched to a gene. The CDR3 sequence is 15 residues long. Germline CDR1 and CDR2: SNHLY and FYNNEI. The CDR3 bases are TGTGCCAGCAGTGAAGGGCCTAGCGGCCTAAGTACGCAGTATTTT. This gives the protein CASSEGPSGLSTQYF.

This chain connects TRBV19 to TRBJ2-5; TRBD1 matches 10 bases. V shed 6 bases, J shed 3 bases, and the junction held 7 bases outside the gene matches. CDR1 is LNHDA and CDR2 is SQIVND in the germline V gene (reference sequence). This CDR3 spans 15 amino acids. The CDR3 region is CASRLSGTGEETQYF. CDR3 bases: TGTGCCAGTAGGCTATCGGGGACAGGGGAAGAGACCCAGTACTTC.

This rearrangement joins TRBV25-1 to TRBJ2-5; the D gene is possibly TRBD1 (6 bases). Trimming removed 1 base from V and 0 bases from J, with 9 bases in between. This CDR3 has 15 residues. Germline-derived CDR1 and CDR2 are MGHDK and SYGVNS. CDR3: CASSELGAYQETQYF. The CDR3 DNA is TGTGCCAGCAGTGAATTGGGGGCTTACCAAGAGACCCAGTACTTC. The variable domain in full, completed from reference TRBV25-1 and TRBJ2-5, reads EADIYQTPRYLVIGTGKKITLECSQTMGHDKMYWYQQDPGMELHLIHYSYGVNSTEKGDLSSESTVSRIRTEHFPLTLESARPSHTSQYLCASSELGAYQETQYFGPGTRLLVL.

The V and J genes are TRBV4-3 and TRBJ1-1; possibly TRBD1 for D (6 bases). Trimming cost V 6 bases and J 0 bases, with 11 bases left between them. CDR1 is LGHNA and CDR2 is YSLEER in the germline V gene. This CDR3 contains 14 residues. CDR3 bases: TGCGCCAGCAGATTCAGGGGCCTGAACACTGAAGCTTTCTTT. This encodes CASRFRGLNTEAFF.

This clone was recorded once. V is TRBV5-8 and J is TRBJ2-7; 7 bases are shared with TRBD2. After removal of 2 bases from V and 0 bases from J, the junction contained 2 bases not matched to a gene. From germline, CDR1 is SGHTS and CDR2 YDEGEE. The CDR3 is 14 residues long. CDR3 in DNA: TGTGCCAGCAGCTTAGCGGGAATCTCCTACGAGCAGTACTTC. Translation gives CASSLAGISYEQYF.

This clone was seen only once. The chain uses TRBV24-1 and TRBJ1-2; D uncertain. The CDR3 runs 13 residues. Trimming removed 11 bases from V and 6 bases from J, with 18 bases in between. Germline CDR1 and CDR2: KGHDR and SFDVKD. CDR3 sequence (DNA): TGTGCCAGCCAACCCAAGGGAGAGGATGGCTACACCTTC. Encoded protein: CASQPKGEDGYTF.

This chain uses TRBV7-8 with TRBJ2-7; TRBD2 matches 9 bases. Germline CDR1 and CDR2: SGHVS and FQNEAQ. This CDR3 is built from 14 residues. Germline trimming cut 1 base from V and 4 bases from J; bases unmatched to any gene: 2. The CDR3 is CASSLGLAGYEQYF. The CDR3 nucleotides read TGTGCCAGCAGCTTAGGCCTAGCGGGGTACGAGCAGTACTTC.

A remark on this clone: The same CDR3 also results from other DNA sequences found in this sample. V gene TRBV28 combines with J gene TRBJ2-2; D is unclear. The germline gives CDR1 MDHEN, CDR2 SYDVKM. The CDR3 is made up of 13 amino acids. V lost 3 bases, J lost 5 bases, and 7 bases lay in between. The CDR3 DNA sequence: TGTGCCAGCAGTTTGACCGGGACCGGGGAGCTGTTTTTT. Translated, it gives CASSLTGTGELFF.

This clone was picked up one time. The chain has TRBV15 and TRBJ2-2; a possible D gene is TRBD2 (5 bases). The V and J ends lost 5 bases and 0 bases respectively, with 13 bases between them. This CDR3 has 16 residues. In germline, CDR1 is LNHNV, CDR2 YYDKDF (reference sequence). The CDR3 loop reads CATSPREAANTGELFF. DNA of the CDR3: TGTGCCACCAGCCCTCGGGAAGCGGCGAACACCGGGGAGCTGTTTTTT.

The chain has TRBV2 and TRBJ2-7; 9 positions match TRBD1. The ends lost 6 bases at V and 3 bases at J; junction bases unmatched: 24. CDR1 and CDR2 (germline): SNHLY, FYNNEI. The CDR3 is made up of 20 amino acids. CDR3 nucleotides: TGTGCCAGCAGCCTCCCCGAAACCGGGACAGGGTATAGAAAGCACTACGAGCAGTACTTC. Residues: CASSLPETGTGYRKHYEQYF.

The V gene is TRBV7-8, the J gene TRBJ2-2; the match to TRBD2 covers 7 bases. Trimming removed 3 bases from V and 4 bases from J; junction bases left unmatched: 5. CDR1 is SGHVS, CDR2 FQNEAQ, per germline. There are 15 residues in the CDR3. Here the CDR3 reads CASSFLTSSTGELFF. In DNA, the CDR3 is TGTGCCAGCAGCTTCCTGACTAGCTCCACCGGGGAGCTGTTTTTT.

The rearrangement links TRBV6-6 to TRBJ2-3, with D tentatively TRBD2 (5 bases). The ends were cut back, 4 bases at V and 1 base at J, with 9 bases in the middle. The CDR3 is 14 amino acids. Germline CDR1 is MNHNY and CDR2 is SVGAGI (reference sequence). The CDR3 DNA reads TGTGCCAGCAGTTCACTCGGGGGCACAGATACGCAGTATTTT. This encodes CASSSLGGTDTQYF.

J is TRBJ2-7 and V is TRBV13, with 9 nucleotides matching TRBD1. Germline V gene lookup returns CDR1 PRHDT and CDR2 FYEKMQ (reference sequence). The J segment lost 1 base and the V segment lost 5 bases, leaving 3 bases of the junction unmatched. The CDR3 totals 14 residues. CDR3 loop: CASSPGQGSYEQYF. Here the CDR3 DNA reads TGTGCCAGCAGCCCCGGACAGGGGTCCTACGAGCAGTACTTC.

This sequence joins TRBV6-6 and TRBJ2-7, with 8 bases identical to TRBD2. V trimming: 7 bases; J trimming: 0 bases; junction bases outside the gene matches: 2. This CDR3 comprises 13 residues. Germline assignment: CDR1 MNHNY and CDR2 SVGAGI (reference sequence). CDR3 in amino acids: CASKRGFSYEQYF. CDR3 bases: TGTGCCAGCAAGCGGGGGTTCTCCTACGAGCAGTACTTC.

This rearrangement joins TRBV7-9 to TRBJ1-2; D is unclear. Germline V gives CDR1 SEHNR, CDR2 FQNEAQ (reference sequence). The length of the CDR3 is 12 residues. V was pared by 3 bases and J by 7 bases, with 9 bases between. CDR3 coding DNA: TGTGCCAGCAGCTTTCAGACTTCTGGCTACACCTTC. Its translation is CASSFQTSGYTF.